Following are 15 T cell receptor beta chains from one sample sequenced in a study of T cells after yellow fever vaccination. Each CDR3 protein gets one entry after TCRdb re-called the 5' RACE reads with MiXCR. This repertoire shows 300,000 to 350,000 distinct CDR3 sequences, 3.5% to 5% found once; its top ten account for 19%. The sequencing used PBMCs, collected 15 days after the yellow fever booster vaccination. All receptors derive from a man younger than 30 who received the YFV17D yellow fever vaccine.

This clonotype occurred many times. The chain combines TRBV7-9 with TRBJ1-1; no clear D. Germline-derived CDR1 and CDR2 are SEHNR and FQNEAQ (reference sequence). The CDR3 is 13 amino acids. Trimming stripped 6 bases from V and 6 bases from J, with 14 bases between. CDR3 in amino acids: CASRSGSNAEAFF. CDR3 DNA sequence: TGTGCCAGCAGAAGCGGGTCAAACGCTGAAGCTTTCTTT.

This clonotype was seen more than once but under ten times. The chain couples TRBV30 to TRBJ2-7; D not resolved. Germline-derived CDR1 and CDR2 are GTSNPN and SVGIG (reference sequence). V was pared by 2 bases and J by 5 bases, with 13 bases between. This CDR3 comprises 13 residues. CDR3 protein: CAWSWSPGDEQYF. The CDR3 bases are TGTGCCTGGAGTTGGTCCCCCGGAGACGAGCAGTACTTC.

This clonotype was counted between two and nine times. This sequence joins TRBV7-3 and TRBJ2-3; the match to TRBD2 covers 8 bases. Germline V gives CDR1 SGHTA, CDR2 FQGTGA. The trim removed 0 bases at V and 2 bases at J, leaving 13 bases unmatched. This CDR3 is built from 19 residues. CDR3 in amino acids: CASSLTPFSIGGDTDTQYF. The CDR3 DNA follows: TGTGCCAGCAGCTTAACCCCGTTTTCGATCGGGGGGGACACAGATACGCAGTATTTT.

Many counts were recorded for this clonotype. This chain connects TRBV27 to TRBJ2-4; D possibly corresponds to TRBD2 (5 bases). The CDR3 is 14 residues long. The germline gives CDR1 MNHEY, CDR2 SMNVEV (reference sequence). Trimming took off 3 bases at V and 1 base at J, with 7 bases between the two ends. This chain's CDR3 is CASSFGDAKNIQYF. CDR3 nucleotide sequence: TGTGCCAGCAGTTTCGGGGATGCCAAAAACATTCAGTACTTC.

This chain uses TRBV5-1 with TRBJ2-2; weak D call: TRBD2 (5 bases). The germline V and J ends were trimmed by 4 bases and 1 base, with 14 bases remaining between them. The CDR3 contains 16 residues. Germline values: CDR1 SGHRS, CDR2 YFSETQ. The CDR3 DNA sequence: TGCGCCAGCAGCCCCGGAGGTGGGCGGAACACCGGGGAGCTGTTTTTT. This codes for CASSPGGGRNTGELFF. Variable domain in full (rest from reference TRBV5-1 and TRBJ2-2): KAGVTQTPRYLIKTRGQQVTLSCSPISGHRSVSWYQQTPGQGLQFLFEYFSETQRNKGNFPGRFSGRQFSNSRSEMNVSTLELGDSALYLCASSPGGGRNTGELFFGEGSRLTVL.

This clonotype was seen many times. V gene TRBV20-1 combines with J gene TRBJ1-1, with a tentative D call TRBD1 (6 bases). CDR3 length: 14 residues. V was clipped by 0 bases and J by 2 bases, with 10 bases between them. Germline CDR1 is DFQATT and CDR2 is SNEGSKA (reference sequence). Written as DNA, the CDR3 is TGCAGTGCTAGAGATGGGGGGCTTAACACTGAAGCTTTCTTT. It specifies CSARDGGLNTEAFF.

The V and J genes are TRBV29-1 and TRBJ2-7, with TRBD1 as a possible D gene (6 bases). The germline V gene has CDR1 SQVTM and CDR2 ANQGSEA. The CDR3 extends over 13 amino acids. Between the trimmed V and J ends, which lost 7 bases and 2 bases, there was a span of 15 bases. The CDR3: CSGLRTDTYEQYF. CDR3 nucleotide sequence: TGCAGCGGCCTTAGGACAGATACCTACGAGCAGTACTTC.

This clonotype turned up a few times. The genes are TRBV7-2 and TRBJ2-7; D possibly corresponds to TRBD1 (6 bases). The CDR3 consists of 12 residues. V was shortened by 6 bases and J by 9 bases, with 15 bases between the two germline ends. Germline V CDR1 and CDR2: SGHTA, FQGNSA. CDR3 residues: CASSSGTIAQYF. The CDR3 DNA sequence: TGTGCCAGCAGTTCTGGGACAATAGCGCAGTACTTC.

This clonotype occurred many times. This chain joins TRBV7-8 and TRBJ2-7, with D perhaps being TRBD1 or TRBD2 (5 bases each). The V gene's germline CDR1 is SGHVS and CDR2 FQNEAQ. V gave up 5 bases and J gave up 0 bases, with 8 bases separating them. This CDR3 is 13 amino acids long. This CDR3 is CASSEGPSYEQYF. CDR3 in DNA: TGTGCCAGCAGCGAGGGACCCTCCTACGAGCAGTACTTC.

Worth noting for this clonotype: Just one base apart from a much larger clone, this may be a read error. The chain employs TRBV20-1 and TRBJ2-2; perhaps TRBD2 as D (6 bases). Germline assignment: CDR1 DFQATT and CDR2 SNEGSKA (reference sequence). This CDR3 contains 14 residues. The V end lost 6 bases, the J end lost 3 bases, and 14 bases lay between the germline ends. CDR3: CSAPTGSDTGELFF. The CDR3 DNA follows: TGCAGTGCACCGACCGGGAGTGACACCGGGGAGCTGTTTTTT.

CDR3 region: CASSDTVTYEQYV. Written as DNA, the CDR3 is TGTGCCAGCAGTGATACAGTAACCTACGAGCAGTACGTC. The J gene is TRBJ2-7, the V gene TRBV6-1, with D unresolved. V was trimmed by 3 bases and J by 2 bases, leaving 8 bases between them. CDR1 and CDR2 from the germline V gene are MNHNS and SASEGT. There are 13 residues in the CDR3.

This clonotype was counted only a few times. The rearrangement links TRBV6-4 to TRBJ2-6, with D perhaps TRBD2 (5 bases). Germline V gene data show CDR1 as MRHNA and CDR2 as SNTAGT. CDR3 size: 16 residues. V was cut by 2 bases and J by 2 bases, with 10 bases left in between. The CDR3 sequence: CASSDGRGTGANVLTF. The CDR3 coding sequence is TGTGCCAGCAGTGACGGTCGGGGAACTGGGGCCAACGTCCTGACTTTC.

This clonotype was counted only a few times. The gene calls are TRBV4-1 and TRBJ1-5, with 11 bases identical to TRBD1. The germline gives CDR1 MGHRA, CDR2 YSYEKL. The CDR3 is 16 residues long. Trimming cost V 4 bases and J 7 bases; bases outside gene matches: 9. CDR3 in amino acids: CASSPWTGGEEQPQHF. The CDR3 DNA sequence: TGCGCCAGCAGCCCGTGGACAGGGGGCGAGGAACAGCCCCAGCATTTT.

The table lists this clonotype with many counts. The V and J genes are TRBV5-6 and TRBJ2-5, with D possibly being TRBD1 or TRBD2 (5 bases each). This CDR3 contains 14 residues. The germline gives CDR1 SGHDT, CDR2 YYEEEE. V was shortened by 3 bases and J by 5 bases, with 14 bases between the two germline ends. The CDR3 bases are TGTGCCAGCAGCTCGGGACCCGGCGGGGAGACCCAGTACTTC. This gives the protein CASSSGPGGETQYF.

V and J are TRBV6-5 and TRBJ2-5; D call uncertain. The germline V gene encodes CDR1 MNHEY and CDR2 SVGAGI. This CDR3 is built from 14 residues. The V end was cut by 2 bases, the J end by 1 base, with 8 bases between. CDR3 bases: TGTGCCAGCAGTTACGGCGGCCGCCAAGAGACCCAGTACTTC. It specifies CASSYGGRQETQYF.